One T cell receptor beta chain is described in this entry. This sample was included in a study of shared clonotypes between healthy human individuals. Study in general: In total, the donors were two women and a few men aged 18 to 49.

Nashville, Tennessee was home to all donors, each a Caucasian adult. Over several immunoSEQ plates, each subset's genomic DNA was distributed in even portions. Profiling relied on immunoSEQ multiplex PCR, and the TCRdb table lists in-frame clones only, not all of them. The table has some 500,000 clones, 70% to 80% seen once. V was trimmed by 0 bases and J by 4 bases, leaving 11 bases between them. CDR1 and CDR2 from the germline V gene are SGHRS and YFSETQ. CDR3 length equals 15 residues. Material for sequencing was PBMCs. V usage is TRBV5-1 and J usage is TRBJ2-1; D remains unclear. This clonotype was sampled from a woman in her 40s in good health. Some clones in this sample may be carry-over from other donors' samples. Here the CDR3 DNA reads TGCGCCAGCAGCTTGGAAGTTCGGCCGTACAATGAGCAGTTCTTC. Amino acid sequence: CASSLEVRPYNEQFF.